Presented here are 7 T cell receptor beta chains from one specimen sequenced in a study of blood T cell repertoires in COVID-19. Only in-frame clones appear in the TCRdb table, and some are missing; sequencing was by immunoSEQ multiplex PCR. This table has hundreds of thousands of clones, about nine tenths appearing once. The source material was PBMCs or T cells enriched from blood (not recorded which). The source of these receptors is a man aged 55 to 70 who had recovered from COVID-19.

The chain employs TRBV19 and TRBJ2-2; 16 bases line up with TRBD2. This CDR3 spans 18 amino acids. CDR1 is LNHDA and CDR2 is SQIVND in the germline V gene (reference sequence). Trimming removed 1 base from V and 5 bases from J; junction bases left unmatched: 4. The CDR3 bases are TGTGCCAGTAGTATAGGGGGACTAGCGGGAGGGCAAACCGGGGAGCTGTTTTTT. This gives the protein CASSIGGLAGGQTGELFF.

V gene TRBV7-2 combines with J gene TRBJ1-2, with D unresolved. CDR3 length: 12 residues. V was pared by 5 bases and J by 4 bases, with 8 bases between. CDR1 is SGHTA, CDR2 FQGNSA, per germline. The CDR3 reads CASSAGSYGYTF. The CDR3 nucleotides read TGTGCCAGCAGCGCCGGGAGCTATGGCTACACCTTC.

V is TRBV28 and J is TRBJ2-3, with TRBD2 identical over 7 bases. Germline V CDR1 and CDR2: MDHEN, SYDVKM. The CDR3 runs to 16 residues. Trimming cost V 3 bases and J 3 bases; bases outside gene matches: 9. The CDR3 loop reads CASSFSLARRTDTQYF. In DNA, the CDR3 is TGTGCCAGCAGTTTTTCACTAGCGAGACGGACAGATACGCAGTATTTT.

V is TRBV9 and J is TRBJ2-5; 7 bases are shared with TRBD2. The CDR3 extends over 15 amino acids. V shed 3 bases and J 5 bases; nucleotides not matched to a gene: 10. CDR1 is SGDLS, CDR2 YYNGEE, per germline. CDR3 sequence reads: CASSAPQSGTETQYF. Here the CDR3 DNA reads TGTGCCAGCAGCGCCCCCCAGAGCGGGACGGAGACCCAGTACTTC.

The chain links TRBV29-1 to TRBJ2-1, with 11 nucleotides matching TRBD1. Per germline, CDR1 SQVTM and CDR2 ANQGSEA. The trim removed 3 bases at V and 4 bases at J, leaving 2 bases unmatched. The CDR3 extends over 14 amino acids. CDR3 bases: TGCAGCGTTGAGGACAGGGGGCGATACAATGAGCAGTTCTTC. It encodes CSVEDRGRYNEQFF.

The chain has TRBV6-5 and TRBJ2-3, with TRBD2 matching 10 bases. J lost 6 bases, V lost 6 bases, and 6 bases had no gene match. The germline V gene has CDR1 MNHEY and CDR2 SVGAGI. This CDR3 has 14 amino acids. The CDR3: CASSPGLAFDTQYF. The CDR3 DNA reads as TGTGCCAGCAGCCCGGGACTAGCGTTTGATACGCAGTATTTT.

The chain couples TRBV29-1 to TRBJ1-4; D ambiguous. The CDR3 spans 14 residues. Germline CDR1 SQVTM, CDR2 ANQGSEA. Trimming took 0 bases from V and 0 from J, leaving 5 bases between them. Written as DNA, the CDR3 is TGCAGCGTTGAAGACACTGCAACTAATGAAAAACTGTTTTTT. It encodes CSVEDTATNEKLFF.